In its sample, the clone carrying this TCR beta chain was seen many times. Through MiXCR, TCRdb re-clonotyped the PCR reads. Among roughly 70,000 clones listed, roughly 18% were seen once. Germline assignment: CDR1 WNHNN and CDR2 SYGVQD (reference sequence). This CDR3 has 14 residues. V shed 4 bases and J shed 8 bases, with 14 bases lying between them. This entry comes from a study of metastatic and nonmetastatic thyroid tumors. Each patient came to thyroid surgery without any prior treatment (of any kind). The sequence was obtained from a female donor with papillary thyroid cancer or a benign thyroid nodule (not recorded which). Some clones in this sample may be carry-over from other donors' samples. Material for sequencing was blood. V is TRBV10-1 and J is TRBJ2-2; a possible D gene is TRBD2 (6 bases). CDR3 protein: CASSGTSRSGELFF. The CDR3 nucleotides read TGCGCCAGCAGTGGCACTAGCAGGAGTGGGGAGCTGTTTTTT.